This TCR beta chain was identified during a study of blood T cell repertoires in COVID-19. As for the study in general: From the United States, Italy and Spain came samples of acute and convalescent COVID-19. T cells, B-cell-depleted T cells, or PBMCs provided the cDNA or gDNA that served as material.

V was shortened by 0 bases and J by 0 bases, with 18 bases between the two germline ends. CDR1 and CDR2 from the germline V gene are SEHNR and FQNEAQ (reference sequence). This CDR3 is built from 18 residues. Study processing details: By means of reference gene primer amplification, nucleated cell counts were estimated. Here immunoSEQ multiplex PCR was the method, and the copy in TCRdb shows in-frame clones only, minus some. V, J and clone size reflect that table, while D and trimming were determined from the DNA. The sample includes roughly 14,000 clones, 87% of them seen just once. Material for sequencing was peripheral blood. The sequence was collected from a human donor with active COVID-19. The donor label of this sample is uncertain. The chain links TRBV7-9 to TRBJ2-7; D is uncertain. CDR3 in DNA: TGTGCCAGCAGCTTAGCCTTGGCCTCTCCCACGGGCTCCTACGAGCAGTACTTC. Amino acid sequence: CASSLALASPTGSYEQYF. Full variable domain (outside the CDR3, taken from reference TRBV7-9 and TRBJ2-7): DTGVSQNPRHKITKRGQNVTFRCDPISEHNRLYWYRQTLGQGPEFLTYFQNEAQLEKSRLLSDRFSAERPKGSFSTLEIQRTEQGDSAMYLCASSLALASPTGSYEQYFGPGTRLTVT.